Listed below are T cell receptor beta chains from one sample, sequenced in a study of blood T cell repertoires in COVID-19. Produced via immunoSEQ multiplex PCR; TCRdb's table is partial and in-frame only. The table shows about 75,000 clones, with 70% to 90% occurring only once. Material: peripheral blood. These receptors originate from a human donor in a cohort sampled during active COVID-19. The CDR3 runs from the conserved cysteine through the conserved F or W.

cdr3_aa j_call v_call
CASSQSRRADTQYF TRBJ2-3 TRBV23-1
CSVGSTGWDYGYTF TRBJ1-2 TRBV29-1
CASSVTAGSADTQYF TRBJ2-3 TRBV9
CSVLGLAPNNEQFF TRBJ2-1 TRBV29-1
CASSQGLGTVNTEAFF TRBJ1-1 TRBV4-3
CASSPRGSSYEQYF TRBJ2-7 TRBV19
CASSRQGYANYGYTF TRBJ1-2 TRBV7-9
CASSLGTGTSYNEQFF TRBJ2-1 TRBV5-1
CASSSSRDRGGGRQPQHF TRBJ1-5 TRBV5-6
CASRPLAGASYNEQFF TRBJ2-1 TRBV7-6
CASSQDPKEYGYTF TRBJ1-2 TRBV3-1/TRBV3-2
CASREAETQYF TRBJ2-5 TRBV5-1
CASSLMFEEKNTEAFF TRBJ1-1 TRBV5-6
CASSVDRDTEAFF TRBJ1-1 TRBV25-1
CASSLAAGNTGELFF TRBJ2-2 TRBV5-1
CASSSKGREAFF TRBJ1-1 TRBV12-1
CASSGQGNTEAFF TRBJ1-1 TRBV2
CASSVTSGGPSTDTQYF TRBJ2-3 TRBV21-1
CASSLTDRDLPQHF TRBJ1-5 TRBV27
CASRRLAAARELFF TRBJ2-2 TRBV11-2
CASFASGSYNEQFF TRBJ2-1 TRBV6-5
CASSQATSGSYNEQFF TRBJ2-1 TRBV14
CANWALGRNEQFF TRBJ2-1 TRBV6-5
CASSSQGHTSYGYTF TRBJ1-2 TRBV7-8
CASSSPGGTGNQPQHF TRBJ1-5 TRBV10-2
CASSQSQSDTQYF TRBJ2-3 TRBV12-3/TRBV12-4
CASSVNGGAANEQFF TRBJ2-1 TRBV9
CASSPGQGGGQETQYF TRBJ2-5 TRBV18
CASSYGGPETEAFF TRBJ1-1 TRBV6-5
CASSKTGVCQPQHF TRBJ1-5 TRBV21-1
CASSEATGRYYGYTF TRBJ1-2 TRBV10-2
CASTIGAKLFF TRBJ1-4 TRBV2
CASSVAGTGARQTSETQETQYF TRBJ2-5 TRBV9
CASSLWGDEAFF TRBJ1-1 TRBV5-5
CASSYAGYGYTF TRBJ1-2 TRBV12-3/TRBV12-4
CASLSGLREGYTF TRBJ1-2 TRBV19
CASRKSTGTEQYF TRBJ2-7 TRBV11-2
CASSTQGGGTEAFF TRBJ1-1 TRBV5-4
CASSLSSSGNSPLHF TRBJ1-6 TRBV27
CASSQRELNTEAFF TRBJ1-1 TRBV3-1/TRBV3-2